The 18 T cell receptor beta chains in this list originate from one sample, sequenced in a study of shared clonotypes between healthy human individuals. Libraries were prepared by immunoSEQ multiplex PCR; TCRdb keeps only in-frame clonotypes and omits some of them. The sample yields about 610,000 clones, around 97% seen once. What was sequenced was naive CD4+ T cells sorted from blood. Regarding subset: CD45RA+ positively selected. These receptors came from a woman under 40 in good health.

The chain carries TRBV6-6 and TRBJ1-1; no firm D call. The CDR3 is made up of 11 amino acids. Per germline, CDR1 MNHNY and CDR2 SVGAGI (reference sequence). V was pared by 4 bases and J by 5 bases, with 5 bases between. The CDR3 sequence is CASSSGTEAFF. In DNA form, the CDR3 reads TGTGCCAGCAGTTCCGGGACTGAAGCTTTCTTT.

On this clone itself: This same CDR3 is encoded by further DNA sequences in the sample. The chain links TRBV5-4 to TRBJ2-7, with TRBD1 matching 7 bases. The CDR3 consists of 14 residues. Germline-derived CDR1 and CDR2 are SGHNT and YYREEE (reference sequence). V lost 3 bases to trimming and J lost 3 bases; unmatched junction nucleotides: 6. For the CDR3, the DNA is TGTGCCAGCAGCTCCCGGACAGGTAACTACGAGCAGTACTTC. Protein sequence: CASSSRTGNYEQYF.

The chain uses TRBV19 and TRBJ1-5; TRBD1 aligns across 9 bases. Germline V gene lookup returns CDR1 LNHDA and CDR2 SQIVND (reference sequence). With V trimmed by 3 bases and J by 3 bases, 9 bases remained unmatched. The CDR3 totals 17 residues. The chain's CDR3 is CASSITGGSLLNQPQHF. The CDR3 region has the DNA TGTGCCAGTAGTATTACAGGGGGCTCCTTACTCAATCAGCCCCAGCATTTT.

This sequence joins TRBV11-2 and TRBJ2-4, with TRBD1 matching 9 bases. The CDR3 is made up of 17 amino acids. The V segment lost 5 bases and the J segment 2 bases; nucleotides outside the gene matches: 10. Germline V lookup: CDR1 SGHAT, CDR2 FQNNGV. CDR3 sequence reads: CASSQRTGVFTKNIQYF. The CDR3 nucleotides read TGTGCCAGCAGCCAGAGGACAGGGGTCTTCACCAAAAACATTCAGTACTTC. The full variable domain, completed using reference TRBV11-2 and TRBJ2-4, is EAGVAQSPRYKIIEKRQSVAFWCNPISGHATLYWYQQILGQGPKLLIQFQNNGVVDDSQLPKDRFSAERLKGVDSTLKIQPAKLEDSAVYLCASSQRTGVFTKNIQYFGAGTRLSVL.

The chain's CDR3 is CASSPPSGTIHEQFF. The CDR3 bases are TGCGCCAGCAGCCCCCCTAGCGGGACCATTCATGAGCAGTTCTTC. The chain is built from TRBV5-1 and TRBJ2-1; 9 bases map to TRBD2. The CDR3 spans 15 residues. The V segment lost 4 bases and the J segment 8 bases; nucleotides outside the gene matches: 10. CDR1 and CDR2 from the germline V gene are SGHRS and YFSETQ.

The chain has TRBV19 and TRBJ2-1, with 9 bases identical to TRBD2. Germline-derived CDR1 and CDR2 are LNHDA and SQIVND (reference sequence). V lost 1 base and J lost 8; bases outside the gene matches: 6. The CDR3 length is 15 residues. The CDR3 is CASSIVAGVTYEQFF. The CDR3 nucleotides are TGTGCCAGTAGTATAGTAGCGGGAGTAACCTATGAGCAGTTCTTC.

This rearrangement joins TRBV5-1 to TRBJ2-5, with D hard to call. Trimming took off 2 bases at V and 2 bases at J, with 13 bases between the two ends. The CDR3 contains 15 residues. Germline CDR1 is SGHRS and CDR2 is YFSETQ. CDR3 loop: CASSFTNTIQETQYF. As DNA, the CDR3 is TGCGCCAGCAGCTTTACGAATACCATTCAAGAGACCCAGTACTTC.

The V gene is TRBV7-2, the J gene TRBJ2-1, with D maybe TRBD1 (6 bases). V was trimmed by 5 bases and J by 10 bases, leaving 21 bases between them. The CDR3 has 15 residues. CDR1 SGHTA and CDR2 FQGNSA come from the germline V gene. The CDR3 sequence: CASSPLYNRVREQFF. CDR3 coding DNA: TGTGCCAGCAGCCCCCTATACAACAGGGTCAGGGAGCAGTTCTTC. Supplemented by reference TRBV7-2 and TRBJ2-1, the full variable domain reads GAGVSQSPSNKVTEKGKDVELRCDPISGHTALYWYRQSLGQGLEFLIYFQGNSAPDKSGLPSDRFSAERTGGSVSTLTIQRTQQEDSAVYLCASSPLYNRVREQFFGPGTRLTVL.

The chain is built from TRBV30 and TRBJ2-7, with 10 bases fitting TRBD1. The V gene's germline CDR1 is GTSNPN and CDR2 SVGIG (reference sequence). J gave up 6 bases and V 3 bases, and 11 bases lay outside the gene matches. This CDR3 has 15 amino acids. The chain's CDR3 is CAWRGTGTGEREQYF. The CDR3 coding sequence is TGTGCCTGGAGGGGCACCGGGACAGGGGAACGCGAGCAGTACTTC. Filled out from reference TRBV30 and TRBJ2-7, the complete variable domain reads SQTIHQWPATLVQPVGSPLSLECTVEGTSNPNLYWYRQAAGRGLQLLFYSVGIGQISSEVPQNLSASRPQDRQFILSSKKLLLSDSGFYLCAWRGTGTGEREQYFGPGTRLTVT.

The genes are TRBV7-4 and TRBJ1-2, with D uncertain. The V gene's germline CDR1 is SGHVT and CDR2 SQSDAQ. The CDR3 is 14 amino acids. V was shortened by 7 bases and J by 2 bases, with 14 bases between the two germline ends. The CDR3 loop is CASTLKGSNYGYTF. The CDR3 DNA is TGTGCCAGCACCCTTAAGGGCTCAAACTATGGCTACACCTTC.

The chain links TRBV18 to TRBJ1-4; 9 bases align to TRBD1. The CDR3 contains 14 residues. The junction had 3 bases not matched to a gene; V was cut back by 2 bases and J by 8 bases. Looked up from germline, CDR1 is KGHSH and CDR2 is LQKENI. CDR3 DNA: TGTGCCAGCTCACCAGGGACAGGGCAGGAAAAACTGTTTTTT. It encodes CASSPGTGQEKLFF.

The gene calls are TRBV2 and TRBJ1-4; perhaps TRBD1 as D (6 bases). Germline lookup yields CDR1 SNHLY and CDR2 FYNNEI. This CDR3 has 13 residues. V was clipped by 4 bases and J by 8 bases, with 11 bases between them. As DNA, the CDR3 is TGTGCCAGCAGTGCCAGGGGAGGGGAAAAACTGTTTTTT. Amino acids: CASSARGGEKLFF.

This clone appeared a single time. The rearrangement joins TRBV10-2 to TRBJ2-3; D unresolved. The CDR3 is 12 residues long. Germline CDR1 and CDR2: WSHSY and SAAADI. V dropped 0 bases and J dropped 6 bases, with 4 bases sitting between them. DNA for the CDR3: TGCGCCAGCAGTGAGTCCGGGGATACGCAGTATTTT. Encoded protein: CASSESGDTQYF.

The rearrangement links TRBV7-2 to TRBJ2-3, with 9 bases identical to TRBD2. Germline loops: CDR1 SGHTA, CDR2 FQGNSA. Germline trimming cut 5 bases from V and 5 bases from J; bases unmatched to any gene: 14. The CDR3 length is 17 residues. The CDR3 loop reads CASSLTTGGRAEDTQYF. The CDR3 DNA reads as TGTGCCAGCAGCCTGACTACTGGCGGGAGGGCCGAAGATACGCAGTATTTT.

The chain joins TRBV4-1 to TRBJ2-1; D unclear. Germline V gene sequence: CDR1 MGHRA, CDR2 YSYEKL. This CDR3 is 14 amino acids long. Trimming shortened V by 2 bases and J by 8 bases, and 13 bases separated the two germline ends. CDR3: CASSQSGLVDEQFF. The CDR3 nucleotides read TGCGCCAGCAGCCAATCCGGCTTGGTAGATGAGCAGTTCTTC.

This sequence joins TRBV28 and TRBJ2-7, with D perhaps TRBD1 or TRBD2 (5 bases each). V lost 8 bases to trimming and J lost 2 bases, with 10 bases between them. Looked up from germline, CDR1 is MDHEN and CDR2 is SYDVKM. The CDR3 consists of 12 residues. Here the CDR3 reads CASEGNPYEQYF. CDR3 DNA: TGTGCCAGCGAGGGGAATCCCTACGAGCAGTACTTC.

This sequence joins TRBV25-1 and TRBJ1-2, with a possible D match to TRBD1 (5 bases). CDR1 is MGHDK and CDR2 is SYGVNS in the germline V gene. V lost 8 bases to trimming and J lost 2 bases, with 12 bases between them. The length of the CDR3 is 13 residues. The CDR3 DNA is TGTGCCAGCGCCCTGACAGAGAACTATGGCTACACCTTC. It yields the protein CASALTENYGYTF.

The rearrangement joins TRBV19 to TRBJ1-1; D is uncertain. V dropped 5 bases and J dropped 2 bases, with 6 bases sitting between them. From germline, CDR1 is LNHDA and CDR2 SQIVND (reference sequence). The CDR3 has 12 residues. CDR3 in DNA: TGTGCCAGTAGTCTCTATAACACTGAAGCTTTCTTT. Translation gives CASSLYNTEAFF.